Ten or more counts support the clone carrying this T cell receptor (beta chain). No antigen is known for it. The sample comes from a study of Ad26.COV2.S vaccination and SARS-CoV-2 variants. The protocol was immunoSEQ multiplex PCR, while the TCRdb copy is restricted to in-frame clones and leaves out a portion. The repertoire consists of around 450,000 clones, with roughly 88% occurring once and the leading ten covering less than 4%. The CDR3 is made up of 15 amino acids. CDR1 and CDR2 from the germline V gene are MNHEY and SMNVEV (reference sequence). The V gene lost 0 bases and the J gene lost 2 bases, with 11 bases spanning the gap. Described treatment: roughly 19 received Ad26.COV2.S at low or high dose, single or two shots; 5 received placebo; per-sample allocation not given. Specimen acquisition occurred on day 63 following the initial vaccine or placebo injection. A Boston adult aged 18-55 years was the donor.

Whole-study findings and limits: Reported findings describe substantial breadth in spike-specific CD8+ and CD4+ T cell responses following vaccination. Vaccine recipients surpassed placebo recipients in spike-specific TCR breadth.

The J gene is TRBJ2-7, the V gene TRBV27, with D perhaps TRBD1 (5 bases). This TCR was recovered from a person aged 18-60 years who received the Ad26.COV2.S COVID-19 vaccine or a placebo. Sequences were derived from peripheral blood, sampled in a trial of Ad26.COV2.S vaccine versus placebo. The CDR3: CASSLSWGFTYEQYF. CDR3 bases: TGTGCCAGCAGTTTATCTTGGGGCTTTACCTACGAGCAGTACTTC.